This TCR beta chain is from a study of a mutant IDH1 vaccine in newly diagnosed glioma. Whole-study context: Held at week 35, visit V12 was the safety follow-up, and visit V13 followed at week 47. Regarding the study as a whole: Vaccination induced immune responses in 93.3% of patients.

Only in-frame clones appear in the TCRdb table, and some are missing; sequencing was by immunoSEQ multiplex PCR. The sample holds roughly 69,000 clones, around 86% seen once. Looked up from germline, CDR1 is ENHRY and CDR2 is SYGVKD. This CDR3 region has 12 residues. The V end was cut by 6 bases, the J end by 8 bases, with 13 bases between. A remark on this clone: As yet, its antigen is unknown.

Time point defined: week 35, safety follow-up. Vaccinated patients received 300 ug of mutant IDH1 20-mer peptide per dose, with topical imiquimod. The sequencing here drew on PBMCs, taken from a glioma patient whose treatment included an IDH1 peptide vaccine. The sequence was obtained from a man under 40 with glioma. This chain joins TRBV10-3 and TRBJ1-2; a weak D match, TRBD1 (5 bases). The CDR3 spells CAIRPRDGGYTF. The CDR3 bases are TGTGCCATCAGACCAAGGGACGGAGGCTACACCTTC.